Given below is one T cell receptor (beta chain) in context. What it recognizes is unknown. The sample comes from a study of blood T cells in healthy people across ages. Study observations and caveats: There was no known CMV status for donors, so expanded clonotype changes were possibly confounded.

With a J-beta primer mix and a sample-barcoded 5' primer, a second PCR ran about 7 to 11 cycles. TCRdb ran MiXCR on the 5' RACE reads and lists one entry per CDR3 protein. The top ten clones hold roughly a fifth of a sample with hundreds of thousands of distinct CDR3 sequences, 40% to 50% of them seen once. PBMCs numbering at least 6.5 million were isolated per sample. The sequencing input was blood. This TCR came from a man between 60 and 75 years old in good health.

The CDR3, as DNA: TGTGCCAGCAGCGTAGGTTCCAGGGGGCTAAACATTCAGTACTTC. It codes for CASSVGSRGLNIQYF. The chain couples TRBV9 to TRBJ2-4, with 8 bases that match TRBD1. Germline loops: CDR1 SGDLS, CDR2 YYNGEE. CDR3 length: 15 amino acids. Unmatched junction bases numbered 5, after V lost 0 bases and J lost 6 bases.